A single sample is the source of the 16 T cell receptor beta chains below, sequenced in a study of blood T cell repertoires in COVID-19. Only in-frame clones appear in the TCRdb table, and some are missing; sequencing was by immunoSEQ multiplex PCR. Altogether some 100,000 clones are present, about 89% being singletons, with the ten largest covering 15% to 20%. Sequenced sample: peripheral blood. All receptors derive from a human donor with acute or convalescent COVID-19. The donor label of this sample is uncertain.

V usage is TRBV6-1 and J usage is TRBJ2-3; TRBD2 aligns across 8 bases. The junction had 5 bases not matched to a gene; V was cut back by 2 bases and J by 4 bases. CDR1 MNHNS and CDR2 SASEGT come from the germline V gene. The CDR3 spans 15 residues. CDR3 sequence (DNA): TGTGCCAGCAGTGAACAAGCGGGAGTGGCAGATACGCAGTATTTT. Its translation is CASSEQAGVADTQYF.

The table lists this clone with a few counts. The chain links TRBV6-4 to TRBJ1-6, with D maybe TRBD1 (5 bases). The CDR3 is 19 amino acids. Between the trimmed V and J ends, which lost 7 bases and 0 bases, there was a span of 22 bases. The germline gives CDR1 MRHNA, CDR2 SNTAGT. CDR3 in DNA: TGTGCCAGCAACCCGAAAGGGGCAGCCCGGAGCTCCTATAATTCACCCCTCCACTTT. Translation gives CASNPKGAARSSYNSPLHF.

CDR3 loop: CASSFAGGSYNEQFF. The CDR3 DNA sequence: TGTGCCAGCAGCTTTGCGGGAGGCTCCTACAATGAGCAGTTCTTC. The chain has TRBV5-4 and TRBJ2-1; the match to TRBD2 covers 8 bases. After removal of 2 bases from V and 0 bases from J, the junction contained 1 base not matched to a gene. The CDR3 is 15 residues long. Germline V gives CDR1 SGHNT, CDR2 YYREEE (reference sequence).

The rearrangement links TRBV21-1 to TRBJ2-3; the tabulated D call, TRBD2, remains unverified against the DNA. TRBV21-1 is flagged as a pseudogene. The CDR3 is made up of 14 amino acids. In DNA, the CDR3 is TGTGCCAGCAGCAACCGGTTCGGCACAGATACGCAGTATTTT. Translation gives CASSNRFGTDTQYF.

The chain is built from TRBV7-8 and TRBJ1-1; D might be TRBD1 (5 bases). Trimming shortened V by 7 bases and J by 1 base, and 16 bases separated the two germline ends. The CDR3 has 15 residues. CDR1 SGHVS and CDR2 FQNEAQ come from the germline V gene. Here the CDR3 DNA reads TGTGCCAGCACCTACGGTGGGGGGACGAACACTGAAGCTTTCTTT. Protein: CASTYGGGTNTEAFF.

The rearrangement links TRBV10-3 to TRBJ1-1, with 10 bases identical to TRBD1. The junction had 6 bases not matched to a gene; V was cut back by 6 bases and J by 5 bases. The CDR3 contains 14 residues. Germline values: CDR1 ENHRY, CDR2 SYGVKD. The CDR3 sequence is CAIRRDRGETEAFF. The CDR3 nucleotides are TGTGCCATCAGGAGGGACAGGGGAGAGACTGAAGCTTTCTTT.

The chain joins TRBV7-9 to TRBJ2-5, with D perhaps TRBD2 (6 bases). The CDR3 consists of 13 residues. V was trimmed by 6 bases and J by 5 bases, leaving 13 bases between them. From germline, CDR1 is SEHNR and CDR2 FQNEAQ (reference sequence). Here the CDR3 DNA reads TGTGCCAGCAGGGGGGGTCCCGTTGAGACCCAGTACTTC. It translates to CASRGGPVETQYF.

The rearrangement joins TRBV4-2 to TRBJ1-1, with 8 bases matching TRBD1. After removal of 4 bases from V and 3 bases from J, the junction contained 1 base not matched to a gene. The CDR3 has 13 residues. Germline V gene sequence: CDR1 LGHNA, CDR2 YNFKEQ. The DNA of the CDR3 is TGTGCCAGCAGCCGACAGGGGCACACTGAAGCTTTCTTT. It yields the protein CASSRQGHTEAFF.

The V and J genes are TRBV30 and TRBJ1-1; D not certain. Trimming stripped 0 bases from V and 8 bases from J, with 10 bases between. Germline V gene lookup returns CDR1 GTSNPN and CDR2 SVGIG (reference sequence). There are 12 residues in the CDR3. The CDR3 spells CAWSVEVGEAFF. The CDR3 DNA reads as TGTGCCTGGAGTGTAGAGGTTGGGGAAGCTTTCTTT.

The chain joins TRBV6-1 to TRBJ1-4, with a tentative D call TRBD1 (6 bases). The ends were cut back, 0 bases at V and 10 bases at J, with 12 bases in the middle. The CDR3 sequence is 14 residues long. Looked up from germline, CDR1 is MNHNS and CDR2 is SASEGT. The CDR3 DNA follows: TGTGCCAGCAGTGAAGCTGGGGGACAACGAAAACTGTTTTTT. The encoded protein is CASSEAGGQRKLFF.

V gene TRBV6-5 combines with J gene TRBJ2-7, with D tentatively TRBD2 (5 bases). This CDR3 has 14 residues. Germline V gives CDR1 MNHEY, CDR2 SVGAGI. Between the trimmed V and J ends, which lost 7 bases and 1 base, there was a span of 14 bases. This CDR3 is CASTPEGLSYEQYF. DNA of the CDR3: TGTGCCAGCACACCAGAGGGCTTGTCCTACGAGCAGTACTTC.

V usage is TRBV7-2 and J usage is TRBJ1-2; 7 bases map to TRBD1. V lost 7 bases, J lost 6 bases, and 5 bases stayed unmatched. Germline CDR1 SGHTA, CDR2 FQGNSA. This CDR3 region has 12 residues. In DNA, the CDR3 is TGTGCCAGCACCGACGACAGGGATGGCTACACCTTC. It yields the protein CASTDDRDGYTF.

This chain connects TRBV19 to TRBJ1-1; tentatively, D is TRBD1 (6 bases). Germline lookup yields CDR1 LNHDA and CDR2 SQIVND (reference sequence). V gave up 3 bases and J gave up 4 bases, with 12 bases separating them. This CDR3 has 14 amino acids. The CDR3 here is CASSMVGGATEAFF. The CDR3 DNA is TGTGCCAGTAGTATGGTAGGGGGGGCCACTGAAGCTTTCTTT.

The V call is TRBV3-1 (or the pseudogene TRBV3-2), the J call TRBJ2-7, with 11 bases fitting TRBD2. Germline CDR1 is LGHDT and CDR2 is YNNKEL (reference sequence). This CDR3 region has 13 residues. Trimming at V came to 4 bases and at J to 5 bases, leaving 1 base not matched to a gene. The CDR3 region is CASSPGLADEQYF. For the CDR3, the DNA is TGTGCCAGCAGCCCGGGACTAGCGGACGAGCAGTACTTC.

The chain has TRBV29-1 and TRBJ1-4, with D possibly matching TRBD1 (5 bases). CDR1 and CDR2 from the germline V gene are SQVTM and ANQGSEA. The CDR3 loop spans 14 amino acids. Trimming left V 6 bases short and J 4 bases short, with 15 bases between. The CDR3 region is CSVLLGLNNEKLFF. For the CDR3, the DNA is TGCAGCGTCCTCCTGGGACTCAATAATGAAAAACTGTTTTTT.

The chain joins TRBV7-9 to TRBJ1-2; TRBD1 might be the D (6 bases). Trimming stripped 2 bases from V and 4 bases from J, with 8 bases between. The germline V gene encodes CDR1 SEHNR and CDR2 FQNEAQ (reference sequence). The CDR3 runs to 13 residues. CDR3 DNA: TGTGCCAGCAGCTTACAGGGGACCTATGGCTACACCTTC. This gives the protein CASSLQGTYGYTF. Variable domain in full (rest from reference TRBV7-9 and TRBJ1-2): DTGVSQNPRHKITKRGQNVTFRCDPISEHNRLYWYRQTLGQGPEFLTYFQNEAQLEKSRLLSDRFSAERPKGSFSTLEIQRTEQGDSAMYLCASSLQGTYGYTFGSGTRLTVV.